These 13 T cell receptor beta chains came from one sample sequenced in a study of blood T cell repertoires in COVID-19. The table came from immunoSEQ multiplex PCR; TCRdb's copy has only in-frame clones and leaves some out. Of 150,000 to 180,000 clones in the sample, roughly 89% were seen once. Sequenced material: peripheral blood. Every receptor here comes from a man aged 50-59 years with acute or convalescent COVID-19.

The V gene is TRBV6-1, the J gene TRBJ2-7, with D possibly being TRBD1 (5 bases). CDR1 and CDR2 from the germline V gene are MNHNS and SASEGT. Trimming left V 2 bases short and J 2 bases short, with 7 bases between. This CDR3 comprises 13 residues. The CDR3 spells CASSEPGTYEQYV. The CDR3, as DNA: TGTGCCAGCAGTGAACCAGGGACCTACGAGCAGTACGTC.

V is TRBV6-2 or TRBV6-3 and J is TRBJ2-5; D perhaps matches TRBD1 (5 bases). The V gene's germline CDR1 is MNHEY and CDR2 SVGEGT. The ends were cut back, 4 bases at V and 2 bases at J, with 14 bases in the middle. The CDR3 extends over 15 amino acids. This CDR3 reads CASSSLTGRQETQYF. The DNA for the CDR3 is TGTGCCAGCAGTTCTCTCACAGGCCGACAAGAGACCCAGTACTTC.

This clone is a singleton in its sample. This same CDR3 is encoded by further DNA sequences in the sample. V and J are TRBV30 and TRBJ1-1; D might be TRBD1 (5 bases). CDR3 size: 11 residues. Trimming took 5 bases from V and 4 from J, leaving 8 bases between them. Germline V gene lookup returns CDR1 GTSNPN and CDR2 SVGIG (reference sequence). As DNA, the CDR3 is TGTGCCTGGGCTAGGGGCACTGAAGCTTTCTTT. Translated, it gives CAWARGTEAFF.

The CDR3 sequence is CASSLDRDRGDEQFF. CDR3 DNA: TGCGCCAGCAGCTTGGACCGGGACAGGGGGGATGAGCAGTTCTTC. This chain connects TRBV5-1 to TRBJ2-1; 11 positions match TRBD1. Germline V gene sequence: CDR1 SGHRS, CDR2 YFSETQ. With V trimmed by 0 bases and J by 8 bases, 4 bases remained unmatched. The CDR3 has 15 residues.

This chain connects TRBV7-3 to TRBJ1-2; D not certain. Trimming took off 2 bases at V and 5 bases at J, with 6 bases between the two ends. The CDR3 is 12 amino acids. Germline values: CDR1 SGHTA, CDR2 FQGTGA. CDR3 loop: CASSLGGYGYTF. CDR3 nucleotides: TGTGCCAGCAGCTTAGGAGGGTATGGCTACACCTTC.

V is TRBV5-6 and J is TRBJ1-2, with D possibly being TRBD1 (6 bases). Germline CDR1 is SGHDT and CDR2 is YYEEEE. CDR3 size: 14 residues. Trimming pared 5 bases from V and 9 bases from J, leaving 20 bases between. This chain's CDR3 is CASRNPGGVQSYTF. The CDR3, as DNA: TGTGCCAGCAGAAACCCGGGGGGCGTCCAAAGCTACACCTTC.

This clone came up once. The same CDR3 can be traced to other DNA sequences in this sample. CDR3 bases: TGTGCCAGCAGTTCCAGGGGTGAAAAACTGTTTTTT. It encodes CASSSRGEKLFF. The chain joins TRBV6-5 to TRBJ1-4, with a possible D match to TRBD1 (6 bases). CDR1 is MNHEY and CDR2 is SVGAGI in the germline V gene. Trimming shortened V by 4 bases and J by 7 bases, and 7 bases separated the two germline ends. The CDR3 is 12 amino acids.

The V and J genes are TRBV2 and TRBJ1-1, with D possibly being TRBD1 (6 bases). This CDR3 contains 13 residues. Germline-derived CDR1 and CDR2 are SNHLY and FYNNEI. The V and J ends lost 7 bases and 0 bases respectively, with 9 bases between them. DNA of the CDR3: TGTGCCAGCAATCGGGACATGAACACTGAAGCTTTCTTT. Protein sequence: CASNRDMNTEAFF.

This clone was recorded only once. The rearrangement uses TRBV19 and TRBJ2-2, with no clear D. The CDR3 spans 13 residues. Germline values: CDR1 LNHDA, CDR2 SQIVND (reference sequence). V lost 3 bases and J 5 bases, leaving 7 bases between the germline ends. In DNA, the CDR3 is TGTGCCAGTAGTATTATTATGACCGGGGAGCTGTTTTTT. Protein sequence: CASSIIMTGELFF.

The chain recombines TRBV7-3 with TRBJ2-1; D possibly corresponds to TRBD2 (6 bases). V lost 5 bases, J lost 3 bases, and 14 bases lay in between. Germline CDR1 SGHTA, CDR2 FQGTGA. The CDR3 loop spans 15 amino acids. The CDR3 protein is CASSPRSAGYNEQFF. The CDR3 nucleotides are TGTGCCAGCAGCCCTCGGTCAGCGGGCTACAATGAGCAGTTCTTC.

The genes are TRBV27 and TRBJ1-1, with D perhaps matching TRBD1 (5 bases). V lost 0 bases and J lost 2, with 10 bases in between. The germline V gene encodes CDR1 MNHEY and CDR2 SMNVEV (reference sequence). The CDR3 contains 15 residues. CDR3 protein: CASSLSSGSNTEAFF. The CDR3 nucleotides are TGTGCCAGCAGTTTATCATCAGGGTCCAACACTGAAGCTTTCTTT.

The CDR3 sequence: CASTHIRGNYGYTF. CDR3 nucleotide sequence: TGTGCCAGCACCCATATCCGGGGGAACTATGGCTACACCTTC. This rearrangement joins TRBV6-5 to TRBJ1-2; weak D call: TRBD1 (5 bases). CDR1 MNHEY and CDR2 SVGAGI come from the germline V gene. Trimming cost V 7 bases and J 2 bases, with 14 bases left between them. This CDR3 contains 14 residues.

The chain carries TRBV5-5 and TRBJ1-4; D might be TRBD1 (6 bases). V lost 2 bases, J lost 10 bases, and 15 bases lay in between. This CDR3 is built from 14 residues. Germline V gene lookup returns CDR1 SGHKS and CDR2 YYEKEE (reference sequence). This CDR3 reads CASSFPGTRRKLFF. The DNA for the CDR3 is TGTGCCAGCAGCTTCCCAGGGACACGGAGAAAACTGTTTTTT.